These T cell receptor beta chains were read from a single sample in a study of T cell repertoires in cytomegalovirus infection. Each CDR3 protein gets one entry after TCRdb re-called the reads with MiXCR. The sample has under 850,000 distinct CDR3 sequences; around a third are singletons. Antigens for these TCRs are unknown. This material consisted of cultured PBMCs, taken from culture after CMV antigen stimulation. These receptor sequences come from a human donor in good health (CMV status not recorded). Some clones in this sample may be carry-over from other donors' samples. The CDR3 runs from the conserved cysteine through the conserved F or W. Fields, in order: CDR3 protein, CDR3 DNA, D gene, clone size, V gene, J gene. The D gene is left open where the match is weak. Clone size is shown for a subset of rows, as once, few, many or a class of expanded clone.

CDR3: CASSLDDLAGIISYNEQFF
DNA: TGTGCCAGCAGCTTAGATGATCTAGCGGGTATAATCTCCTACAATGAGCAGTTCTTC
D: TRBD2
size: .
V: TRBV11-2
J: TRBJ2-1

CDR3: CASSGAPRVGYEQYF
DNA: TGTGCCAGCAGTGGGGCGCCGAGGGTAGGTTACGAGCAGTACTTC
D: .
size: .
V: TRBV6-1
J: TRBJ2-7

CDR3: CASSLAWRDRTYEQYF
DNA: TGTGCCAGCAGCTTAGCGTGGAGGGATCGAACCTACGAGCAGTACTTC
D: .
size: few
V: TRBV7-9
J: TRBJ2-7

CDR3: CASRVGGGTDTQYF
DNA: TGTGCCTCAAGGGTCGGGGGGGGCACAGATACGCAGTATTTT
D: TRBD2
size: few
V: TRBV2
J: TRBJ2-3

CDR3: CASSVGGTSDNEQFF
DNA: TGTGCCAGCAGCGTAGGAGGGACTAGCGACAATGAGCAGTTCTTC
D: TRBD2
size: .
V: TRBV9
J: TRBJ2-1

CDR3: CASRSQGDSPLHF
DNA: TGTGCCAGCAGGTCACAGGGGGATTCACCCCTCCACTTT
D: TRBD1
size: once
V: TRBV2
J: TRBJ1-6

CDR3: CASSWPSLSGSSTDTQYF
DNA: TGTGCCAGCAGCTGGCCATCACTTAGCGGGAGTAGCACAGATACGCAGTATTTT
D: TRBD2
size: .
V: TRBV7-6
J: TRBJ2-3

CDR3: CASSEITWARDQPQHF
DNA: TGTGCCAGCAGTGAAATTACTTGGGCAAGGGATCAGCCCCAGCATTTT
D: .
size: .
V: TRBV2
J: TRBJ1-5

CDR3: CSIIRAANEQFF
DNA: TGCAGTATAATCCGAGCCGCCAATGAGCAGTTCTTC
D: .
size: .
V: TRBV20-1
J: TRBJ2-1

CDR3: CSARRQGTPYNEQFF
DNA: TGCAGTGCTAGAAGGCAGGGGACTCCCTACAATGAGCAGTTCTTC
D: .
size: .
V: TRBV20-1
J: TRBJ2-1

CDR3: CASSPPGTGITDTQYF
DNA: TGTGCCAGCAGCCCTCCAGGGACCGGGATCACAGATACGCAGTATTTT
D: .
size: few
V: TRBV5-4
J: TRBJ2-3

CDR3: CASSASGRAGITDTQYF
DNA: TGTGCCAGCAGCGCCTCCGGCCGGGCGGGGATAACTGATACGCAGTATTTT
D: .
size: many
V: TRBV7-9
J: TRBJ2-3

CDR3: CASSLVRLNTGELFF
DNA: TGTGCCAGCAGCTTAGTAAGACTGAACACCGGGGAGCTGTTTTTT
D: .
size: .
V: TRBV7-2
J: TRBJ2-2

CDR3: CATQGDNGYSTGELFF
DNA: TGTGCCACCCAAGGGGACAATGGTTATAGCACCGGGGAGCTGTTTTTT
D: .
size: .
V: TRBV6-5
J: TRBJ2-2

CDR3: CASQSGTGVYEQYF
DNA: TGTGCCAGCCAATCCGGGACAGGGGTCTACGAGCAGTACTTC
D: TRBD1
size: .
V: TRBV5-4
J: TRBJ2-7

CDR3: CASSSPDNEKLFF
DNA: TGTGCCAGCAGCTCTCCCGATAATGAAAAACTGTTTTTT
D: .
size: .
V: TRBV7-9
J: TRBJ1-4

CDR3: CSASLVRGLVDRGINEQFF
DNA: TGCAGTGCTAGTTTGGTCAGAGGATTGGTGGACAGGGGGATCAATGAGCAGTTCTTC
D: TRBD1
size: .
V: TRBV20-1
J: TRBJ2-1

CDR3: CASSLVSRSSYNEQFF
DNA: TGTGCCAGCAGCTTAGTCTCTAGGAGCTCCTACAATGAGCAGTTCTTC
D: .
size: .
V: TRBV7-2
J: TRBJ2-1

CDR3: CASRDSNNEKLFF
DNA: TGCGCCAGCCGCGACTCAAATAATGAAAAACTGTTTTTT
D: .
size: .
V: TRBV10-2
J: TRBJ1-4

CDR3: CASSSATSWDEQYF
DNA: TGTGCCAGCAGCTCGGCGACTAGCTGGGACGAGCAGTACTTC
D: TRBD2
size: few
V: TRBV5-6
J: TRBJ2-7

CDR3: CASSLVSWGTEAFF
DNA: TGTGCCAGCAGCTTAGTTAGTTGGGGCACTGAAGCTTTCTTT
D: .
size: few
V: TRBV7-2
J: TRBJ1-1

CDR3: CGSSYREVKEKLLF
DNA: TGTGGCAGCAGTTACAGGGAGGTTAAGGAAAAACTGCTTTTT
D: .
size: .
V: TRBV6-6
J: TRBJ1-4

CDR3: CASSANLPGGETQYF
DNA: TGTGCCAGTAGCGCCAACCTGCCAGGAGGAGAGACCCAGTACTTC
D: .
size: .
V: TRBV9
J: TRBJ2-5

CDR3: CASSMTGGRDGYTF
DNA: TGTGCCAGCAGTATGACAGGGGGGCGGGACGGCTACACCTTC
D: TRBD1
size: few
V: TRBV12-3/TRBV12-4
J: TRBJ1-2

CDR3: CASSQALGYQPQHF
DNA: TGCGCCAGCAGCCAGGCCCTCGGGTATCAGCCCCAGCATTTT
D: .
size: .
V: TRBV4-1
J: TRBJ1-5

CDR3: CAWRRGQETQYF
DNA: TGTGCCTGGAGGCGGGGGCAAGAGACCCAGTACTTC
D: TRBD2
size: .
V: TRBV30
J: TRBJ2-5

CDR3: CSTGRGQGINEQFF
DNA: TGCAGCACCGGCAGGGGACAGGGGATTAATGAGCAGTTCTTC
D: TRBD1
size: .
V: TRBV29-1
J: TRBJ2-1

CDR3: CSAKRDLSSYNEQFF
DNA: TGCAGTGCTAAAAGGGACTTAAGCTCCTACAATGAGCAGTTCTTC
D: .
size: .
V: TRBV20-1
J: TRBJ2-1

CDR3: CASSPGTSGDTGETQYF
DNA: TGTGCCAGCAGCCCTGGGACTAGCGGGGATACGGGGGAGACCCAGTACTTC
D: TRBD2
size: few
V: TRBV7-8
J: TRBJ2-5

CDR3: CASTRWWTRLNTEAFF
DNA: TGTGCCAGCACCAGATGGTGGACCAGATTGAATACTGAAGCTTTCTTT
D: .
size: .
V: TRBV2
J: TRBJ1-1

CDR3: CASSMALEDQPQHF
DNA: TGTGCCAGTAGTATGGCCCTAGAGGATCAGCCCCAGCATTTT
D: .
size: few
V: TRBV19
J: TRBJ1-5

CDR3: CASSLRTSGGGLF
DNA: TGTGCCAGCAGCTTAAGGACTAGCGGAGGCGGTCTCTTC
D: TRBD2
size: .
V: TRBV11-2
J: TRBJ2-1

CDR3: CASSRRLRPYEQYF
DNA: TGTGCCAGCAGTCGCAGACTAAGGCCCTACGAGCAGTACTTC
D: .
size: .
V: TRBV6-2/TRBV6-3
J: TRBJ2-7

CDR3: CASSLDSGGPGEQYF
DNA: TGTGCCAGCAGCTTAGATAGCGGGGGTCCGGGGGAGCAGTACTTC
D: TRBD2
size: many
V: TRBV7-2
J: TRBJ2-7

CDR3: CASRPSFGSTDTQYF
DNA: TGTGCCAGCAGACCTTCATTCGGGAGCACAGATACGCAGTATTTT
D: .
size: .
V: TRBV27
J: TRBJ2-3

CDR3: CASSQYPRTGTYEQYF
DNA: TGCGCCAGCAGCCAATACCCCCGGACAGGAACTTACGAGCAGTACTTC
D: TRBD1
size: few
V: TRBV4-1
J: TRBJ2-7

CDR3: CASSQRAATNEKLFF
DNA: TGTGCCAGCAGCCAAAGGGCAGCAACTAATGAAAAACTGTTTTTT
D: .
size: .
V: TRBV14
J: TRBJ1-4

CDR3: CAWGQDSHRGGYTF
DNA: TGTGCCTGGGGACAGGACTCACACAGGGGTGGCTACACCTTC
D: TRBD1
size: few
V: TRBV30
J: TRBJ1-2

CDR3: CSAREGTANQPQHF
DNA: TGCAGTGCTAGAGAAGGGACAGCTAATCAGCCCCAGCATTTT
D: TRBD1
size: few
V: TRBV20-1
J: TRBJ1-5

CDR3: CASSDLLGQPQHF
DNA: TGTGCCAGCAGTGACCTCCTCGGTCAGCCCCAGCATTTT
D: .
size: .
V: TRBV2
J: TRBJ1-5

CDR3: CASSSIDSFLGTDTQYF
DNA: TGTGCCAGCAGCTCCATCGACTCATTCCTAGGCACAGATACGCAGTATTTT
D: .
size: many
V: TRBV7-2
J: TRBJ2-3

CDR3: CASSRPGGWGEKSGNTIYF
DNA: TGTGCCAGCAGCCGCCCCGGGGGATGGGGAGAGAAATCTGGAAACACCATATATTTT
D: .
size: few
V: TRBV14
J: TRBJ1-3

CDR3: CASRLGGLLTDTQYF
DNA: TGTGCCAGCAGGCTCGGGGGACTGCTTACAGATACGCAGTATTTT
D: .
size: .
V: TRBV2
J: TRBJ2-3

CDR3: CAIRHTTAVDEQFF
DNA: TGTGCCATCAGGCACACTACCGCGGTCGATGAGCAGTTCTTC
D: .
size: once
V: TRBV10-3
J: TRBJ2-1

CDR3: CSALLGDRNDEQFF
DNA: TGCAGCGCCCTACTGGGGGACCGTAACGATGAGCAGTTCTTC
D: .
size: .
V: TRBV29-1
J: TRBJ2-1

CDR3: CASSFAGGRDTEAFF
DNA: TGTGCCAGCAGTTTCGCAGGGGGCCGGGACACTGAAGCTTTCTTT
D: TRBD1
size: few
V: TRBV12-3/TRBV12-4
J: TRBJ1-1

CDR3: CASSPRQGHNEKLFF
DNA: TGTGCCAGCAGCCCCCGACAGGGACATAATGAAAAACTGTTTTTT
D: TRBD1
size: many
V: TRBV7-2
J: TRBJ1-4

CDR3: CASGHGRDFYEQYF
DNA: TGTGCTAGTGGCCACGGCCGGGACTTTTACGAGCAGTACTTC
D: .
size: few
V: TRBV12-5
J: TRBJ2-7